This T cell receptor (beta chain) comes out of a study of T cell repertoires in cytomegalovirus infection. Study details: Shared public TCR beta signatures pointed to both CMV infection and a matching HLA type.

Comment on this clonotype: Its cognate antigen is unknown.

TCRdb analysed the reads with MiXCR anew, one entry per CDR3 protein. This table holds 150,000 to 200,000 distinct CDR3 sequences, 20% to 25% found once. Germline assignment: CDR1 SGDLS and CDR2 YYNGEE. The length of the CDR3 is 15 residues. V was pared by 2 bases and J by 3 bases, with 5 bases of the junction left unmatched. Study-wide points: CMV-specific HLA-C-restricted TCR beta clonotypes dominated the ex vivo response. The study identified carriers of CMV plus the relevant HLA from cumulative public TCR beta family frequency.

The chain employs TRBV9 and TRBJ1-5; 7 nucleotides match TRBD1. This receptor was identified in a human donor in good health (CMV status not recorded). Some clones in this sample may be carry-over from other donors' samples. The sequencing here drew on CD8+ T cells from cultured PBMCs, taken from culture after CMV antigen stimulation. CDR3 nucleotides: TGTGCCAGCAGCGTCGGAGGGGGCGACAATCAGCCCCAGCATTTT. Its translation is CASSVGGGDNQPQHF. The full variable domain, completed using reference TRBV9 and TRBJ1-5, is DSGVTQTPKHLITATGQRVTLRCSPRSGDLSVYWYQQSLDQGLQFLIQYYNGEERAKGNILERFSAQQFPDLHSELNLSSLELGDSALYFCASSVGGGDNQPQHFGDGTRLSIL.